This TCR beta chain was captured by sequencing in a study of monozygotic twins with cystic fibrosis. Study at large: With approximately 15 PCR cycles, barcoded libraries came from roughly 2.8 micrograms of fragmented DNA.

Libraries were prepared by immunoSEQ multiplex PCR; TCRdb keeps only in-frame clonotypes and omits some of them. The sample has some 15,000 clones; 80% to 90% are singletons. Study-level points and caveats: Median Simpson clonality of roughly 0.01 suggested naive T cells predominated. Monozygotic CF twin pairs shared significantly more nucleotide-identical clonotypes than unrelated CF individuals did. In this small cohort, shared CDR3 numbers showed no association with age, concordance or disease severity.

The CDR3 contains 16 residues. Germline CDR1 SGHAT, CDR2 FQNNGV. V was pared by 1 base and J by 0 bases, with 11 bases between. Note on this clone: The target antigen is unknown.

Sequencing was performed on blood. This clonotype was obtained from a boy aged 5-17 years with cystic fibrosis. This chain joins TRBV11-2 and TRBJ2-3; D is ambiguous. In DNA, the CDR3 is TGTGCCAGCAGCTTAGGAGGTGCCGGGAGCACAGATACGCAGTATTTT. Residues: CASSLGGAGSTDTQYF.